The rows below give T cell receptor beta chains drawn from one sample of a study of OX40 agonist ivuxolimab in advanced cancers. TCRdb's table, derived via immunoSEQ multiplex PCR, lists solely in-frame clones and lacks some. The profile shows fewer than 65,000 clones, 75% to 90% of them singletons. The sequencing here drew on CD4+ or CD8+ T cells sorted from blood, taken in a trial of the OX40 agonist ivuxolimab. The receptors originated from an adult with an advanced solid tumor such as melanoma, head and neck, liver or kidney cancer. The CDR3 runs from the conserved cysteine through the conserved F or W. D genes are given only for firm matches. Some rows mark clone size as missing; the rest say once, few, many or name a class of expanded clone.

J: TRBJ2-7
size: -
D: TRBD1
V: TRBV28
CDR3: CASSPSPGQGPYEQYF
DNA: TGTGCCAGCAGTCCTTCGCCGGGACAGGGGCCCTACGAGCAGTACTTC

J: TRBJ2-7
size: few
D: TRBD1
V: TRBV30
CDR3: CAWSKTGLYEQYF
DNA: TGTGCCTGGAGCAAGACAGGGCTCTACGAGCAGTACTTC

J: TRBJ1-1
size: -
D: -
V: TRBV9
CDR3: CASSPSGRMNTEAFF
DNA: TGTGCCAGCAGCCCTTCGGGTAGAATGAACACTGAAGCTTTCTTT

J: TRBJ2-7
size: -
D: TRBD2
V: TRBV7-8
CDR3: CASSKGLAGSIVEQYF
DNA: TGTGCCAGCAGCAAGGGTCTAGCGGGATCCATCGTTGAGCAGTACTTC

J: TRBJ2-5
size: few
D: -
V: TRBV19
CDR3: CASSIAVNQETQYF
DNA: TGTGCCAGTAGTATAGCTGTAAACCAAGAGACCCAGTACTTC

J: TRBJ2-1
size: -
D: TRBD2
V: TRBV7-9
CDR3: CASSPQLASLKDEQFF
DNA: TGTGCCAGCAGCCCTCAACTAGCGTCTCTTAAGGATGAGCAGTTCTTC

J: TRBJ2-3
size: -
D: -
V: TRBV15
CDR3: CATSREPLSTDTQYF
DNA: TGTGCCACCAGCAGAGAACCCCTTTCCACAGATACGCAGTATTTT

J: TRBJ2-1
size: -
D: TRBD2
V: TRBV11-1
CDR3: CASSLSSGSRNEQFF
DNA: TGTGCCAGCAGCTTAAGCAGCGGGAGTCGGAATGAGCAGTTCTTC

J: TRBJ1-2
size: -
D: TRBD1
V: TRBV20-1
CDR3: CIGEGAHGYTF
DNA: TGCATTGGGGAGGGGGCGCATGGCTACACCTTC

J: TRBJ2-1
size: -
D: TRBD1
V: TRBV5-1
CDR3: CASSQGQGPLSSHNEQFF
DNA: TGCGCCAGCAGCCAGGGACAGGGTCCACTCTCTTCTCACAATGAGCAGTTCTTC

J: TRBJ1-1
size: -
D: -
V: TRBV30
CDR3: CAWTRKDILEAFF
DNA: TGTGCCTGGACCCGCAAGGACATCCTTGAAGCTTTCTTT

J: TRBJ2-2
size: -
D: -
V: TRBV5-1
CDR3: CASSQLQVNTGELFF
DNA: TGCGCCAGCAGCCAGCTACAGGTGAACACCGGGGAGCTGTTTTTT

J: TRBJ2-2
size: -
D: -
V: TRBV11-2
CDR3: CASSLNGQNTGELFF
DNA: TGTGCCAGCAGCTTAAATGGCCAGAACACCGGGGAGCTGTTTTTT

J: TRBJ2-5
size: -
D: TRBD2
V: TRBV19
CDR3: CASSSGLAGVGVVETQYF
DNA: TGTGCCAGTAGTAGTGGACTAGCGGGAGTAGGGGTGGTTGAGACCCAGTACTTC

J: TRBJ2-3
size: -
D: TRBD1
V: TRBV5-1
CDR3: CASSLMGQGRDTQYF
DNA: TGCGCCAGCAGCTTGATGGGACAGGGGAGGGATACGCAGTATTTT

J: TRBJ2-3
size: -
D: TRBD1
V: TRBV27
CDR3: CASSDRGASTDTQYF
DNA: TGTGCCAGCAGTGACAGGGGTGCTAGCACAGATACGCAGTATTTT

J: TRBJ2-1
size: -
D: TRBD2
V: TRBV7-9
CDR3: CASSLAIAGANEQFF
DNA: TGTGCCAGCAGCTTAGCGATAGCGGGGGCCAATGAGCAGTTCTTC

J: TRBJ1-2
size: -
D: -
V: TRBV5-4
CDR3: CASSSDGNYGYTF
DNA: TGTGCCAGCAGCTCCGACGGGAACTATGGCTACACCTTC

J: TRBJ2-5
size: -
D: TRBD2
V: TRBV13
CDR3: CASSSTPTSGMGETQYF
DNA: TGTGCCAGCAGCTCAACCCCGACTAGCGGGATGGGGGAGACCCAGTACTTC

J: TRBJ1-2
size: -
D: -
V: TRBV11-2
CDR3: CASSLFMGGYTF
DNA: TGTGCCAGCAGCTTATTTATGGGCGGCTACACCTTC

J: TRBJ2-2
size: -
D: TRBD1
V: TRBV5-1
CDR3: CASSLGDSNTGELFF
DNA: TGCGCCAGCAGCTTGGGGGACAGCAACACCGGGGAGCTGTTTTTT

J: TRBJ1-2
size: -
D: -
V: TRBV6-1
CDR3: CASNRPGLGGGYTF
DNA: TGTGCCAGCAACCGGCCGGGACTTGGGGGCGGCTACACCTTC

J: TRBJ2-7
size: -
D: -
V: TRBV14
CDR3: CASSTGRYEQYF
DNA: TGTGCCAGCAGCACAGGGCGCTACGAGCAGTACTTC

J: TRBJ2-3
size: -
D: TRBD2
V: TRBV6-5
CDR3: CASSYVGGENTDTQYF
DNA: TGTGCCAGCAGTTACGTGGGAGGGGAGAATACAGATACGCAGTATTTT

J: TRBJ1-5
size: -
D: -
V: TRBV19
CDR3: CASSISGAQNQPQHF
DNA: TGTGCCAGTAGTATATCAGGTGCCCAAAATCAGCCCCAGCATTTT

J: TRBJ2-3
size: -
D: TRBD2
V: TRBV5-5
CDR3: CASSFLAGGPLDTQYF
DNA: TGTGCCAGCAGCTTTCTAGCGGGAGGGCCCTTAGATACGCAGTATTTT

J: TRBJ1-3
size: -
D: -
V: TRBV28
CDR3: CASSLAPSGNTIYF
DNA: TGTGCCAGCAGTTTAGCCCCCTCTGGAAACACCATATATTTT

J: TRBJ1-1
size: -
D: -
V: TRBV7-9
CDR3: CASSSPGTGGAFF
DNA: TGTGCCAGCAGCTCCCCCGGTACGGGGGGGGCTTTCTTT

J: TRBJ1-2
size: -
D: -
V: TRBV6-5
CDR3: CASRETGGEWYGYTF
DNA: TGTGCCAGCAGGGAAACGGGGGGCGAATGGTATGGCTACACCTTC

J: TRBJ2-1
size: -
D: -
V: TRBV28
CDR3: CASSLRGPRRQFF
DNA: TGTGCCAGCAGCCTCCGGGGTCCGAGACGGCAGTTCTTC

J: TRBJ1-1
size: -
D: TRBD1
V: TRBV6-6
CDR3: CASSQQGAGTEAFF
DNA: TGTGCCAGCAGTCAACAGGGGGCCGGCACTGAAGCTTTCTTT

J: TRBJ2-3
size: once
D: TRBD2
V: TRBV28
CDR3: CASTGLGSGRSDTQYF
DNA: TGTGCCAGCACCGGTCTCGGTAGCGGGAGGTCCGATACGCAGTATTTT

J: TRBJ2-4
size: -
D: TRBD2
V: TRBV6-1
CDR3: CASSEPGLAGVNIQYF
DNA: TGTGCCAGCAGTGAGCCGGGACTAGCGGGTGTAAACATTCAGTACTTC

J: TRBJ2-7
size: once
D: TRBD1
V: TRBV5-6
CDR3: CASSLRQGHEQYF
DNA: TGTGCCAGCAGTCTTAGACAGGGGCACGAGCAGTACTTC

J: TRBJ2-1
size: -
D: -
V: TRBV9
CDR3: CASSDGSASYNEQFF
DNA: TGTGCCAGCAGCGATGGGAGTGCATCCTACAATGAGCAGTTCTTC

J: TRBJ2-3
size: few
D: TRBD2
V: TRBV19
CDR3: CASSLSGIGDTQYF
DNA: TGTGCCAGTAGCCTCAGCGGGATCGGAGATACGCAGTATTTT

J: TRBJ2-5
size: -
D: -
V: TRBV7-2
CDR3: CASSHRDFGETQYF
DNA: TGTGCCAGCAGCCACCGGGACTTCGGAGAGACCCAGTACTTC

J: TRBJ2-7
size: -
D: TRBD2
V: TRBV29-1
CDR3: CSVELAEYYEQYF
DNA: TGCAGCGTTGAACTAGCGGAATACTACGAGCAGTACTTC

J: TRBJ2-7
size: -
D: TRBD2
V: TRBV6-1
CDR3: CASRPPGLTSEQYF
DNA: TGTGCCAGCAGACCACCGGGACTAACCAGCGAGCAGTACTTC

J: TRBJ2-1
size: -
D: TRBD1
V: TRBV7-8
CDR3: CASSRSTGALEQFF
DNA: TGTGCCAGCAGCCGCAGTACAGGGGCACTTGAGCAGTTCTTC